The entry below gives a single T cell receptor (beta chain) sequence along with its context. Its antigen is undetermined. With 5 bases removed from V and 1 base from J, the gap between germline ends came to 9 bases. This CDR3 has 14 residues. Germline lookup yields CDR1 MNHNS and CDR2 SASEGT. The PCR contained 60 Vbeta and 13 Jbeta primers. Sequencing used immunoSEQ multiplex PCR; TCRdb keeps in-frame clones, though not all of them. The sample lists 200,000 to 250,000 clones; over 75% were seen once. This sample is drawn from a study of cytomegalovirus exposure and HLA in healthy donors. Whole-study results and caveats: Published work reported that the classifier diagnosed cytomegalovirus status with high specificity and sensitivity. The study labeled 180 or so TCR beta chains cytomegalovirus-associated. Earlier findings revealed that most TCR beta V segments proved productive either about 87% or about 30% of the time. In a later analysis, common viral pathogens appeared linked to several of the most significant clusters.

This TCR derives from a human donor in good health. Material: PBMCs. The chain joins TRBV6-1 to TRBJ1-5, with D tentatively TRBD1 (6 bases). In DNA form, the CDR3 reads TGTGCCAGCAGTCGGACAGCAAGCAATCAGCCCCAGCATTTT. Translated, it gives CASSRTASNQPQHF.